The source of this TCR beta chain is a study of cytomegalovirus exposure and HLA in healthy donors. Study-wide points: Most of the CMV-associated TCR beta chains (in a later analysis) appeared to be HLA-restricted. Researchers reported that three CMV-associated chains were confirmed in vitro as CMV antigen-specific. Later analysis placed DRB1 highest and HLA-C lowest in TCR association rates, which differed by HLA locus.

The CDR3 has 14 residues. V gave up 5 bases and J gave up 3 bases, with 14 bases separating them. Germline V gene sequence: CDR1 MNHNS, CDR2 SASEGT. Primers: 60 Vbeta forward and 13 Jbeta reverse. The assay was immunoSEQ multiplex PCR, and TCRdb's table has in-frame clones only and misses some. The sample carries some 150,000 clones, roughly 82% recorded once. On this clone: Antigen specificity is unknown.

Unrecorded immune exposures were likely, despite nominal health at sampling. The chain employs TRBV6-1 and TRBJ2-7; TRBD1 is a possible D gene (6 bases). The sequencing input was PBMCs. This TCR derives from a man aged 45-65 years in good health and CMV-seropositive. This chain's CDR3 is CASSLRDTGYEQYF. CDR3 nucleotides: TGTGCCAGCAGTCTCCGGGACACGGGCTACGAGCAGTACTTC.